The subject of this entry is one T cell receptor (beta chain). What it recognizes is unknown. Data came from immunoSEQ multiplex PCR; TCRdb stores just in-frame clones and leaves some out. The sample holds 80,000 or so clones, about nine tenths seen once. The data were obtained in a study of T cell responses to AZD1222 COVID-19 vaccine. Broader study findings: At study baseline, merely a handful of AZD1222 recipients were seropositive.

The clonotype originates from an adult who received the AZD1222 COVID-19 vaccine. Source: peripheral blood, taken 28 days after the second AZD1222 dose.

The CDR3 spells CASSQRGEQFF. For the CDR3, the DNA is TGTGCCAGCAGTCAACGGGGGGAGCAGTTCTTC. This rearrangement joins TRBV7-2 to TRBJ2-1, with a tentative D call TRBD2 (6 bases). The CDR3 is 11 amino acids. Trimming stripped 6 bases from V and 10 bases from J, with 10 bases between. Germline V gives CDR1 SGHTA, CDR2 FQGNSA.